The 15 T cell receptor beta chains below were found in one sample sequenced in a study of beta chain features in type 1 diabetes (dated by TCRdb to 2016 to 2019). The study at large found these results: A moderate but significant shortening of TCRB CDR3 length was observed in type 1 diabetes patients in all four CD4+ subsets.

Library creation used the immunoSEQ multiplex PCR assay. The entire isolated RNA was reverse transcribed using the High Capacity cDNA Reverse Transcription Kit, and thus expressed TCRB transcripts were sequenced. The table was pulled from immuneACCESS by TCRdb, which kept in-frame rearrangements only. Such tables lose some clones; where checked, under half of the loss comes from unresolved V genes, and the rest has no known cause. This sample has 40,000 to 55,000 clones in its table, and approximately 43% of those were observed once. Less than 0.15% of the sample belongs to the ten largest clones. The antigens for these receptors are not known. The sequencing sample was made of stem cell memory CD4+ T cells from blood. This specimen's cell subset or site label, per the study, means: stem cell-like memory CD4+ T cells. These receptors originate from a man aged 25 to 40 with type 1 diabetes.

This chain links TRBV7-2 with TRBJ2-5, with 8 bases matching TRBD1. With V trimmed by 3 bases and J by 3 bases, 6 bases remained unmatched. From germline, CDR1 is SGHTA and CDR2 FQGNSA. The CDR3 totals 15 residues. The CDR3 DNA is TGTGCCAGCAGCTTTCGACAGGGGCGGGAAGAGACCCAGTACTTC. Amino acids: CASSFRQGREETQYF. The variable domain in full, completed from reference TRBV7-2 and TRBJ2-5, reads GAGVSQSPSNKVTEKGKDVELRCDPISGHTALYWYRQSLGQGLEFLIYFQGNSAPDKSGLPSDRFSAERTGGSVSTLTIQRTQQEDSAVYLCASSFRQGREETQYFGPGTRLLVL.

The genes are TRBV5-1 and TRBJ1-2, with a tentative D call TRBD1 (6 bases). CDR3 length: 15 amino acids. Germline V gives CDR1 SGHRS, CDR2 YFSETQ. V lost 0 bases and J 4 bases, leaving 13 bases between the germline ends. The CDR3 DNA sequence: TGCGCCAGCAGCTTGGATGACAGGAAAATCTATGGCTACACCTTC. Encoded protein: CASSLDDRKIYGYTF.

V is TRBV20-1 and J is TRBJ1-4; 7 bases agree with TRBD1. The germline V gene has CDR1 DFQATT and CDR2 SNEGSKA (reference sequence). This CDR3 is built from 11 residues. V trimming: 4 bases; J trimming: 11 bases; junction bases outside the gene matches: 4. CDR3 amino acids: CSATDRVKLFF. The CDR3 nucleotides read TGCAGTGCTACAGACAGGGTCAAACTGTTTTTT.

The CDR3 bases are TGTGCCAGCAGTTTACCCGTAGAGGATGCCTACGAGCAGTACTTC. Its protein is CASSLPVEDAYEQYF. This chain connects TRBV28 to TRBJ2-7; D unresolved. Germline CDR1 MDHEN, CDR2 SYDVKM. The germline V and J ends were trimmed by 2 bases and 2 bases, with 13 bases remaining between them. The length of the CDR3 is 15 residues.

The rearrangement uses TRBV28 and TRBJ2-1, with a tentative D call TRBD2 (6 bases). This CDR3 contains 12 residues. The V end was cut by 6 bases, the J end by 3 bases, with 6 bases between. Germline CDR1 reads MDHEN; CDR2 reads SYDVKM. This chain's CDR3 is CASRTSYNEQFF. The CDR3 bases are TGTGCCAGCAGGACTAGCTACAATGAGCAGTTCTTC. Full variable domain (remainder filled in from reference TRBV28 and TRBJ2-1): DVKVTQSSRYLVKRTGEKVFLECVQDMDHENMFWYRQDPGLGLRLIYFSYDVKMKEKGDIPEGYSVSREKKERFSLILESASTNQTSMYLCASRTSYNEQFFGPGTRLTVL.

V and J are TRBV27 and TRBJ2-7, with 8 bases aligning to TRBD1. V lost 3 bases, J lost 2 bases, and 12 bases stayed unmatched. This CDR3 spans 17 amino acids. Germline lookup yields CDR1 MNHEY and CDR2 SMNVEV (reference sequence). DNA of the CDR3: TGTGCCAGCAGTTTGAGGCCCGGGACAGGAATAGCCTACGAGCAGTACTTC. Protein sequence: CASSLRPGTGIAYEQYF.

This chain links TRBV18 with TRBJ2-6, with 7 bases matching TRBD2. V dropped 4 bases and J dropped 4; count of bases not matched to a gene: 4. CDR1 KGHSH and CDR2 LQKENI come from the germline V gene. There are 15 residues in the CDR3. DNA for the CDR3: TGTGCCAGCTCACAGCGGGATGTGGGGGCCAACGTCCTGACTTTC. As protein: CASSQRDVGANVLTF.

The J gene is TRBJ2-1, the V gene TRBV11-2, with D tentatively TRBD2 (6 bases). CDR1 and CDR2 from the germline V gene are SGHAT and FQNNGV. Deletions cut 4 bases from V and 2 bases from J, with 15 bases between. The CDR3 is 16 amino acids. CDR3: CASSSRRTTPYNEQFF. In DNA form, the CDR3 reads TGTGCCAGCAGCTCCCGTCGGACTACTCCCTACAATGAGCAGTTCTTC.

This clone was counted only a few times. This sequence joins TRBV7-9 and TRBJ2-7; maybe TRBD1 (5 bases). The CDR3 has 14 amino acids. CDR1 is SEHNR, CDR2 FQNEAQ, per germline (reference sequence). With 8 bases removed from V and 4 bases from J, the gap between germline ends came to 18 bases. CDR3 amino acids: CASVKGQGSYEQYF. The CDR3 DNA sequence: TGTGCCAGCGTAAAAGGGCAGGGTTCGTACGAGCAGTACTTC.

This clone turned up a few times. This rearrangement joins TRBV5-1 to TRBJ2-3; D may be TRBD1 (5 bases). CDR3 length equals 17 residues. Between the trimmed V and J ends, which lost 2 bases and 2 bases, there was a span of 18 bases. Germline V gives CDR1 SGHRS, CDR2 YFSETQ. The CDR3 loop reads CASSFYWMTANTDTQYF. The CDR3 DNA follows: TGCGCCAGCAGCTTCTACTGGATGACAGCCAACACAGATACGCAGTATTTT.

A few counts support this clone. V gene TRBV5-1 combines with J gene TRBJ2-5; 11 nucleotides align to TRBD2. V trimming: 2 bases; J trimming: 4 bases; junction bases outside the gene matches: 7. The CDR3 consists of 16 residues. Germline V CDR1 and CDR2: SGHRS, YFSETQ. The CDR3 loop reads CASSFSLAGGRETQYF. CDR3 nucleotides: TGCGCCAGCAGCTTCAGTCTAGCGGGAGGTCGAGAGACCCAGTACTTC.

The rearrangement joins TRBV2 to TRBJ2-7; D is possibly TRBD2 (6 bases). CDR3 length: 17 amino acids. Germline values: CDR1 SNHLY, CDR2 FYNNEI. V was shortened by 6 bases and J by 1 base, with 22 bases between the two germline ends. This CDR3 reads CASSQPTDGTRSYEQYF. CDR3 DNA sequence: TGTGCCAGCAGCCAACCCACGGACGGGACTCGATCCTACGAGCAGTACTTC.

This clone was recorded a few times. The chain is built from TRBV7-3 and TRBJ1-5, with D uncertain. Trimming pared 1 base from V and 6 bases from J, leaving 16 bases between. This CDR3 region has 16 residues. Germline CDR1 SGHTA, CDR2 FQGTGA. The DNA of the CDR3 is TGTGCCAGCAGCTTAATTTTGCCCTCCGCGGGTCAGCCCCAGCATTTT. Translating gives CASSLILPSAGQPQHF. The full variable domain, in which reference TRBV7-3 and TRBJ1-5 provide the parts outside the CDR3, is GAGVSQTPSNKVTEKGKYVELRCDPISGHTALYWYRQSLGQGPEFLIYFQGTGAADDSGLPNDRFFAVRPEGSVSTLKIQRTERGDSAVYLCASSLILPSAGQPQHFGDGTRLSIL.

This clone was counted only a few times. The V and J genes are TRBV6-5 and TRBJ1-2; D is undetermined. Germline assignment: CDR1 MNHEY and CDR2 SVGAGI. V was shortened by 2 bases and J by 8 bases, with 12 bases between the two germline ends. The CDR3 extends over 13 amino acids. CDR3 region: CASSYDGTGGYTF. CDR3 DNA: TGTGCCAGCAGTTACGACGGAACGGGAGGCTACACCTTC.

The chain carries TRBV18 and TRBJ2-5; 8 nucleotides agree with TRBD1. This CDR3 is 15 amino acids long. Per the germline V gene, CDR1 is KGHSH and CDR2 is LQKENI. V shed 3 bases and J 5 bases; nucleotides not matched to a gene: 8. The chain's CDR3 is CASSPRTGLGETQYF. The CDR3 DNA follows: TGTGCCAGCTCACCCAGGACAGGGTTGGGGGAGACCCAGTACTTC.